This T cell receptor (beta chain) was captured by sequencing in a study of cytomegalovirus exposure and HLA in healthy donors. The PCR had 60 Vbeta and 13 Jbeta primers. Some clones are missing from TCRdb's copy, which holds only in-frame ones; the method was immunoSEQ multiplex PCR. The table includes about 110,000 clones, 74% detected once. To note about this clone: Its target is unknown.

General observations from the study: Sequencing probably produced one cluster of sequence variants that were highly shared.

The source of this sequence is a young man in good health and CMV-seropositive. Sequencing used PBMCs.

CDR3 sequence: CASSMSRGETQYF. The CDR3 bases are TGTGCCAGTAGTATGTCCAGGGGAGAGACCCAGTACTTC. This rearrangement joins TRBV19 to TRBJ2-5, with D possibly matching TRBD1 (6 bases). This CDR3 contains 13 residues. V lost 3 bases, J lost 4 bases, and 9 bases lay in between. Germline CDR1 and CDR2: LNHDA and SQIVND (reference sequence).